Listed here is a single T cell receptor beta chain. CDR1 is MNHNS, CDR2 SASEGT, per germline. The CDR3 is made up of 15 amino acids. V lost 7 bases and J lost 0, with 12 bases in between. Sequencing used immunoSEQ multiplex PCR; TCRdb keeps in-frame clones, though not all of them. The sample records more than 55,000 clones, around 93% being singletons. The data stem from a study of T cell changes during pregnancy in multiple sclerosis. This TCR was recovered from a female donor with multiple sclerosis, enrolled in a pregnancy study. The chain links TRBV6-1 to TRBJ1-4, with D unresolved. This specimen was peripheral blood, taken in the first trimester of pregnancy. CDR3 DNA sequence: TGTGCCAGCACCCGGGGAGACGCAACTAATGAAAAACTGTTTTTT. Translation gives CASTRGDATNEKLFF.